A selection of T cell receptor beta chains follows, all from one sample in a study of technical replicates of blood from a handful of donors. Here immunoSEQ multiplex PCR was the method, and the copy in TCRdb shows in-frame clones only, minus some. The sample carries 72,000 or so clones, roughly 94% recorded once. Source material: T cells isolated from PBMCs. Receptor source: a human donor in good health. CDR3s include the opening cysteine and the closing phenylalanine or tryptophan. The order of the fields is D gene, V gene, clone size, J gene, CDR3 protein. The D gene is left open where the match is weak. A row's size may be missing; if present it is once, few, many or a size class.

D gene: NA; V gene: TRBV5-1; clone size: NA; J gene: TRBJ2-1; CDR3 protein: CASSLAVGSYNEQFF
D gene: NA; V gene: TRBV5-1; clone size: NA; J gene: TRBJ2-7; CDR3 protein: CASSLGLTYEQYF
D gene: TRBD1; V gene: TRBV6-1; clone size: NA; J gene: TRBJ2-7; CDR3 protein: CASKDRGRSYEQYF
D gene: TRBD2; V gene: TRBV29-1; clone size: once; J gene: TRBJ2-7; CDR3 protein: CSVETSGSPVYEQYF
D gene: NA; V gene: TRBV25-1; clone size: NA; J gene: TRBJ2-1; CDR3 protein: CASSDSTGNEQFF
D gene: NA; V gene: TRBV11-2; clone size: NA; J gene: TRBJ2-7; CDR3 protein: CASSLGADSSYEQYF
D gene: NA; V gene: TRBV10-3; clone size: NA; J gene: TRBJ1-1; CDR3 protein: CAISEGPRGNTEAFF
D gene: NA; V gene: TRBV5-1; clone size: NA; J gene: TRBJ1-2; CDR3 protein: CASSPDRRDYGYTF
D gene: TRBD2; V gene: TRBV7-2; clone size: NA; J gene: TRBJ2-7; CDR3 protein: CASSLEGLGAYEQYF
D gene: TRBD1; V gene: TRBV10-1; clone size: NA; J gene: TRBJ2-1; CDR3 protein: CASSGTGAYNEQFF
D gene: NA; V gene: TRBV14; clone size: once; J gene: TRBJ2-4; CDR3 protein: CASSLAKNIQYF
D gene: TRBD2; V gene: TRBV28; clone size: NA; J gene: TRBJ2-5; CDR3 protein: CASRYSGQETQYF
D gene: NA; V gene: TRBV2; clone size: NA; J gene: TRBJ2-3; CDR3 protein: CASSPMGLGGTDTQYF
D gene: TRBD2; V gene: TRBV5-4; clone size: NA; J gene: TRBJ2-1; CDR3 protein: CASQDSGRAYNEQFF
D gene: NA; V gene: TRBV7-2; clone size: NA; J gene: TRBJ2-4; CDR3 protein: CASSRTGRRNIQYF
D gene: NA; V gene: TRBV11-3; clone size: NA; J gene: TRBJ2-7; CDR3 protein: CASSPNSYEQYF
D gene: NA; V gene: TRBV4-2; clone size: NA; J gene: TRBJ2-4; CDR3 protein: CASSPSTGKNIQYF
D gene: NA; V gene: TRBV2; clone size: NA; J gene: TRBJ2-7; CDR3 protein: CASSVGGGGEQYF
D gene: TRBD2; V gene: TRBV29-1; clone size: NA; J gene: TRBJ2-2; CDR3 protein: CSVVLSGRPTGELFF
D gene: TRBD2; V gene: TRBV10-2; clone size: NA; J gene: TRBJ2-7; CDR3 protein: CASKNLAGRGHEQYF
D gene: NA; V gene: TRBV19; clone size: NA; J gene: TRBJ2-7; CDR3 protein: CASSIRHISYEQYF
D gene: NA; V gene: TRBV20-1; clone size: NA; J gene: TRBJ2-7; CDR3 protein: CSASGGAEQYF
D gene: NA; V gene: TRBV5-1; clone size: NA; J gene: TRBJ2-4; CDR3 protein: CASSLEPAKNIQYF
D gene: TRBD2; V gene: TRBV5-4; clone size: once; J gene: TRBJ2-5; CDR3 protein: CASSLGWTSGRWGEQETQYF
D gene: NA; V gene: TRBV19; clone size: NA; J gene: TRBJ2-3; CDR3 protein: CASSNSPSTDTQYF
D gene: TRBD2; V gene: TRBV9; clone size: once; J gene: TRBJ2-3; CDR3 protein: CASSVDTSGDTQYF
D gene: TRBD1; V gene: TRBV29-1; clone size: NA; J gene: TRBJ2-7; CDR3 protein: CSGDRESEQYF
D gene: TRBD2; V gene: TRBV10-3; clone size: NA; J gene: TRBJ2-3; CDR3 protein: CAISRQLAGVDTQYF
D gene: NA; V gene: TRBV6-5; clone size: NA; J gene: TRBJ2-7; CDR3 protein: CASSPTPTPYEQYF
D gene: TRBD2; V gene: TRBV11-2; clone size: NA; J gene: TRBJ2-1; CDR3 protein: CASAGTSGFDEQFF
D gene: TRBD1; V gene: TRBV5-4; clone size: NA; J gene: TRBJ1-3; CDR3 protein: CASSPGQGSGNTIYF
D gene: NA; V gene: TRBV7-8; clone size: NA; J gene: TRBJ2-1; CDR3 protein: CASSPTGNEQFF
D gene: TRBD1; V gene: TRBV30; clone size: NA; J gene: TRBJ1-2; CDR3 protein: CAWSGQGFGSYGYTF
D gene: NA; V gene: TRBV27; clone size: NA; J gene: NA; CDR3 protein: CASSPHPLYEQYF
D gene: NA; V gene: TRBV16; clone size: NA; J gene: TRBJ2-1; CDR3 protein: CASSPSSYNEQFF
D gene: NA; V gene: TRBV19; clone size: NA; J gene: TRBJ1-5; CDR3 protein: CASSLLNQPQHF
D gene: TRBD1; V gene: TRBV27; clone size: NA; J gene: TRBJ2-1; CDR3 protein: CASSPTGINEQFF
D gene: NA; V gene: TRBV6-4; clone size: NA; J gene: TRBJ2-3; CDR3 protein: CASSEGRPYTDTQYF
D gene: TRBD2; V gene: TRBV11-2; clone size: NA; J gene: TRBJ2-3; CDR3 protein: CASSSRVGLAGDEQYF
D gene: NA; V gene: TRBV6-4; clone size: NA; J gene: TRBJ2-3; CDR3 protein: CASSERLETDTQYF
D gene: TRBD2; V gene: TRBV15; clone size: NA; J gene: TRBJ2-1; CDR3 protein: CATSSEYPSGSLYNEQFF
D gene: NA; V gene: TRBV6-1; clone size: NA; J gene: TRBJ1-1; CDR3 protein: CASSENWSAEAFF
D gene: TRBD1; V gene: TRBV29-1; clone size: NA; J gene: TRBJ2-7; CDR3 protein: CSVEGQGYEQYF
D gene: NA; V gene: TRBV7-5; clone size: once; J gene: TRBJ2-4; CDR3 protein: CVRSLETSGPYKNIQYF